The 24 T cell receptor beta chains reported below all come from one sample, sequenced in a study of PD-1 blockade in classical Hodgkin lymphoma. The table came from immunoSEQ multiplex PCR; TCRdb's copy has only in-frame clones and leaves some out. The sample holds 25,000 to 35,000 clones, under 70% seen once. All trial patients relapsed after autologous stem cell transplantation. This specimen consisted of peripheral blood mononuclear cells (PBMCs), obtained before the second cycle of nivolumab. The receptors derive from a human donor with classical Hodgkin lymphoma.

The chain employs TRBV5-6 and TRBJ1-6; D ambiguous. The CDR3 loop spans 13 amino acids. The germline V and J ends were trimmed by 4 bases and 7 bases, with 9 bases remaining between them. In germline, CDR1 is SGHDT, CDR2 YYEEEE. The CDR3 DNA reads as TGTGCCAGCAGCCGTGGGGTGAATTCACCCCTCCACTTT. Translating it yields CASSRGVNSPLHF.

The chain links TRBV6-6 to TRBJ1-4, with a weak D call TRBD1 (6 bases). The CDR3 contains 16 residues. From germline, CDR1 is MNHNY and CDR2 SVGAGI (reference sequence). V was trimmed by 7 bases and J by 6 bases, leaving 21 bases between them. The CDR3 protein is CASTFTGYRLDEKLFF. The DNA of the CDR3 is TGTGCCAGCACCTTTACAGGGTATCGCTTGGATGAAAAACTGTTTTTT.

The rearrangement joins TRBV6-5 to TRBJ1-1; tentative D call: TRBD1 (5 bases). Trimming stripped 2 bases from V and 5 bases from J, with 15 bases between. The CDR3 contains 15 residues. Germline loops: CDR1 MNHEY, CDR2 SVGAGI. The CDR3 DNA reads TGTGCCAGCAGTTACGGCTACTCGGGGGGGACTGAAGCTTTCTTT. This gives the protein CASSYGYSGGTEAFF.

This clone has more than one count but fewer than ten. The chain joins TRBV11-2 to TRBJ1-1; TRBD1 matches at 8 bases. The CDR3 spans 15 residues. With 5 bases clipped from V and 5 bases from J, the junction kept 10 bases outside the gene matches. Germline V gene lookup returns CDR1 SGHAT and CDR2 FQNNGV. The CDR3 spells CASSPIQGAGTEAFF. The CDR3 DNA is TGTGCCAGCAGCCCAATCCAGGGGGCAGGGACTGAAGCTTTCTTT.

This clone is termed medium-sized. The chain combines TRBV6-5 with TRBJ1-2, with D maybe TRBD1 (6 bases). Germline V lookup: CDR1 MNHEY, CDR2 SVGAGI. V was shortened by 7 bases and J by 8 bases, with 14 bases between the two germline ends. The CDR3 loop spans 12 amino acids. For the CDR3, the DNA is TGTGCCAGCAAGGGAGGGGGTAGGGGCTACACCTTC. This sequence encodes CASKGGGRGYTF.

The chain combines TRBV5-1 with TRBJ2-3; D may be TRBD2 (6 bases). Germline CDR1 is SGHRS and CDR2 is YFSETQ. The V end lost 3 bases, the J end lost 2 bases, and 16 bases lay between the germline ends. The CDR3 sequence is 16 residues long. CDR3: CASSWGEASLTDTQYF. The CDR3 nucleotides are TGCGCCAGCAGCTGGGGGGAAGCTTCACTCACAGATACGCAGTATTTT. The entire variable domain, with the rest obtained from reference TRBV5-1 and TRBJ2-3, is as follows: KAGVTQTPRYLIKTRGQQVTLSCSPISGHRSVSWYQQTPGQGLQFLFEYFSETQRNKGNFPGRFSGRQFSNSRSEMNVSTLELGDSALYLCASSWGEASLTDTQYFGPGTRLTVL.

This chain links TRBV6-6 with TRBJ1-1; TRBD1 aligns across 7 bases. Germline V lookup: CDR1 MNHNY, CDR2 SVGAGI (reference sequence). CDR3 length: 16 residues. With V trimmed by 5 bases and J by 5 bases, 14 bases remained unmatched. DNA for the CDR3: TGTGCCAGCAGTAGACAGGGCCCGGGAGGTAGTACTGAAGCTTTCTTT. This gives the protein CASSRQGPGGSTEAFF.

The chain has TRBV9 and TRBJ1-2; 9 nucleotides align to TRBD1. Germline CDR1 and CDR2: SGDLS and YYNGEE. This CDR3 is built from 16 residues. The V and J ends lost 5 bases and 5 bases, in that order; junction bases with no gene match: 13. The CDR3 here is CASSAGGTGMSYGYTF. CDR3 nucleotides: TGTGCCAGCAGTGCAGGGGGGACAGGGATGAGTTATGGCTACACCTTC. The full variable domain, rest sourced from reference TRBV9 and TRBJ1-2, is DSGVTQTPKHLITATGQRVTLRCSPRSGDLSVYWYQQSLDQGLQFLIQYYNGEERAKGNILERFSAQQFPDLHSELNLSSLELGDSALYFCASSAGGTGMSYGYTFGSGTRLTVV.

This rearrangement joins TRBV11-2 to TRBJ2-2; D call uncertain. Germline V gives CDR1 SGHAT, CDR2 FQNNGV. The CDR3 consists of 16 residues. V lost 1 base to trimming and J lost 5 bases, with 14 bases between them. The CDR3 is CASSLVSPGLTGELFF. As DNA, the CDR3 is TGTGCCAGCAGCTTAGTTTCTCCGGGTCTAACCGGGGAGCTGTTTTTT. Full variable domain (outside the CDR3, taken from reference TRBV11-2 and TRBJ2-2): EAGVAQSPRYKIIEKRQSVAFWCNPISGHATLYWYQQILGQGPKLLIQFQNNGVVDDSQLPKDRFSAERLKGVDSTLKIQPAKLEDSAVYLCASSLVSPGLTGELFFGEGSRLTVL.

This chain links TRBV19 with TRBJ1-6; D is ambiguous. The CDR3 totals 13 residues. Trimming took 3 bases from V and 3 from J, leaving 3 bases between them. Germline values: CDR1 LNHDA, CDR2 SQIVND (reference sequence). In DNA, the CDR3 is TGTGCCAGTAGTATGATCTATAATTCACCCCTCCACTTT. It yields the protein CASSMIYNSPLHF.

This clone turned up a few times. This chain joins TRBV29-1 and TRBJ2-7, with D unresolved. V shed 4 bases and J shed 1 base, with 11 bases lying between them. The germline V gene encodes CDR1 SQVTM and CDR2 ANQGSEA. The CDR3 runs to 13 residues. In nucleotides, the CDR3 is TGCAGCGTTGTAACATCTAATTCCTACGAGCAGTACTTC. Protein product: CSVVTSNSYEQYF.

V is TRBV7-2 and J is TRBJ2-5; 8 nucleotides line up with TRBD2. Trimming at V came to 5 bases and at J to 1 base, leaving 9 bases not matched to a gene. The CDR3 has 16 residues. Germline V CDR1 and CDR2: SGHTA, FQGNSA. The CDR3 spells CASSPSTSGPQETQYF. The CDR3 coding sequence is TGTGCCAGCAGCCCAAGTACTAGCGGCCCCCAAGAGACCCAGTACTTC.

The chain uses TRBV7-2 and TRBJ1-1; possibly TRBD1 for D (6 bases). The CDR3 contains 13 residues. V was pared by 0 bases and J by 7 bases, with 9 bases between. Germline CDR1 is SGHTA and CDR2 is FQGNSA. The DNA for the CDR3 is TGTGCCAGCAGCTTAGCCCAGGGGATTGAAGCTTTCTTT. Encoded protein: CASSLAQGIEAFF.

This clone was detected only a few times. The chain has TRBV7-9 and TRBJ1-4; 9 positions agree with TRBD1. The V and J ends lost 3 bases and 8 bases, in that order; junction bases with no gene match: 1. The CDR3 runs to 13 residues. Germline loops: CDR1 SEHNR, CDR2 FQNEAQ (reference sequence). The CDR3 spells CASSLGTGEKLFF. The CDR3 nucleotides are TGTGCCAGCAGCTTGGGGACAGGGGAAAAACTGTTTTTT.

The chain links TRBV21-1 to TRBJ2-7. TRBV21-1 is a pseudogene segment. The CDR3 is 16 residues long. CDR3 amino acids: CASRTTGPLGTYEQYV. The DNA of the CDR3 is TGTGCCAGCAGGACGACTGGTCCCCTCGGGACCTACGAGCAGTACGTC.

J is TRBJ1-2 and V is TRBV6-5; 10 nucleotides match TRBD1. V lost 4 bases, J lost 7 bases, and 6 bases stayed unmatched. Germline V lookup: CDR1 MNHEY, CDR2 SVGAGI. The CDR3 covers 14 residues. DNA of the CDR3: TGTGCCAGCAGTTCTCTGACAGGGGGCTTTGGCTACACCTTC. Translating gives CASSSLTGGFGYTF.

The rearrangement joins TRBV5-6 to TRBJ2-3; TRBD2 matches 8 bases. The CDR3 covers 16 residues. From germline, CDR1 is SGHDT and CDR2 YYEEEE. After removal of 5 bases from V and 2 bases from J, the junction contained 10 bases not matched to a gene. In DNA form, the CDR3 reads TGTGCCAGCAGTTTCCCACTAGCGGAATTCACAGATACGCAGTATTTT. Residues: CASSFPLAEFTDTQYF.

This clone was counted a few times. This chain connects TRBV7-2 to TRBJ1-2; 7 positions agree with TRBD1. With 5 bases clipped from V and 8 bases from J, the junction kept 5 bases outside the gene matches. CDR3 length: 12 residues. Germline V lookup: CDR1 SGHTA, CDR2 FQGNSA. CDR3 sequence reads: CASSTPTGGYTF. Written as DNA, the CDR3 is TGTGCCAGCAGCACTCCGACAGGGGGCTACACCTTC.

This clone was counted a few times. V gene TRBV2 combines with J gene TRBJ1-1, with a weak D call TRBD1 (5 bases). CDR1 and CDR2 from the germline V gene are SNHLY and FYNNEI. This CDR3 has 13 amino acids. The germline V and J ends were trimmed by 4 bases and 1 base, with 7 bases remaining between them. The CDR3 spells CASSGQWNTEAFF. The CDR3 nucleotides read TGTGCCAGCAGTGGACAGTGGAACACTGAAGCTTTCTTT.

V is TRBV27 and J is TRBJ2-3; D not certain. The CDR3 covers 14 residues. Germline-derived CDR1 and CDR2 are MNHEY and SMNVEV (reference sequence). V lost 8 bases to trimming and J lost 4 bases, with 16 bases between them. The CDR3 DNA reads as TGTGCCAGCGGGCACCAGGCATATCCAGATACGCAGTATTTT. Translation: CASGHQAYPDTQYF.

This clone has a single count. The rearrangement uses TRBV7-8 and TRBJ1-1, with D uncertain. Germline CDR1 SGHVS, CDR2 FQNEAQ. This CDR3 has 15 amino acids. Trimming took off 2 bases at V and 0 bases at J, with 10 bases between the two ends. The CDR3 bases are TGTGCCAGCAGCTTAACCAGTCAATTGAACACTGAAGCTTTCTTT. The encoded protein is CASSLTSQLNTEAFF.

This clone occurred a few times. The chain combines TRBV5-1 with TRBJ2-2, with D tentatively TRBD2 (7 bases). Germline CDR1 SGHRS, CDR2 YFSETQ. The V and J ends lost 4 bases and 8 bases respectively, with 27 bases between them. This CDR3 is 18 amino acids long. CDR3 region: CASSRWGGGEPSTGELFF. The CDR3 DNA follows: TGCGCCAGCAGCCGGTGGGGCGGGGGCGAACCCTCAACGGGGGAGCTGTTTTTT.

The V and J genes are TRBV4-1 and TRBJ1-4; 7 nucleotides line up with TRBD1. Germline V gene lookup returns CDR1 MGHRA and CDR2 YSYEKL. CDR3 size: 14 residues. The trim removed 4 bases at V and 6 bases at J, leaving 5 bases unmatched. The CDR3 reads CASSLWTGDEKLFF. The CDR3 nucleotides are TGCGCCAGCAGCCTCTGGACAGGAGATGAAAAACTGTTTTTT.

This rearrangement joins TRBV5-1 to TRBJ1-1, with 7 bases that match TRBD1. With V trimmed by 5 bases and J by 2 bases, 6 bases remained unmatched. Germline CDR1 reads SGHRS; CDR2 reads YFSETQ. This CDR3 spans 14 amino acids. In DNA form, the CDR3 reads TGCGCCAGCAGTCCGACAGGGCAAAACACTGAAGCTTTCTTT. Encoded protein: CASSPTGQNTEAFF.